Reported below is one T cell receptor (beta chain). Its cognate antigen is unknown. The junction departs from the called germline gene at one end, perhaps through a read error. The CDR3 contains 15 residues. CDR1 and CDR2 (germline): SEHNR, FQNEAQ (reference sequence). The entry originates in a study of T cell responses to AZD1222 COVID-19 vaccine. Study details: Researchers grouped second doses given at about 4 or about 12 weeks into one pool.

Study-level points and caveats: Repertoire sampling was restricted to post-peak T cell response timepoints.

Clones were sequenced by immunoSEQ multiplex PCR, and TCRdb holds only the in-frame ones, with some missing. The sample includes 150,000 to 180,000 clones, more than 75% of them seen just once. Source: peripheral blood, taken on day 0 of AZD1222 vaccination. V is TRBV7-9 and J is TRBJ1-1; TRBD1 might be the D (5 bases). This receptor was obtained from an adult in good health. CDR3: CASNLIGAKNTEAFF. As DNA, the CDR3 is TGTGCCAGCAACTTAATCGGGGCCAAGAACACTGAAGCTTTCTTT.